This T cell receptor (beta chain) was obtained from a study of T cells in Graves' hyperthyroidism and ophthalmopathy. The sample holds a few counts of this clonotype. Germline V gene data show CDR1 as SGHRS and CDR2 as YFSETQ. V lost 4 bases, J lost 3 bases, and 11 bases lay in between. CDR3 length: 14 residues. Amplification yielded TCR beta CDR3 regions, with RNA transcripts as the source. HTBI primers were used for first-round RT-PCR of the TCR CDR3. MiXCR, applied by TCRdb to the multiplex PCR reads, yields one record per CDR3 protein. The sample yields 500,000 to 600,000 distinct CDR3 sequences, around 20% seen once. Fresh peripheral blood, 8 to 10 ml, was the source of the PBMCs.

Sequencing was carried out using blood. V and J are TRBV5-1 and TRBJ2-1; D call uncertain. This clonotype was obtained from a man between 35 and 55 years old with Graves' ophthalmopathy. The CDR3 nucleotides read TGCGCCAGCAGCCCCGACTCAGACTACAATGAGCAGTTCTTC. Its translation is CASSPDSDYNEQFF.